This T cell receptor beta chain stems from a study of breast tumors, draining lymph nodes, adjacent tissues. The CDR3 extends over 16 amino acids. Germline CDR1 reads SGHAT; CDR2 reads FQNNGV. Trimming left V 1 base short and J 1 base short, with 11 bases between. TCRdb fed the multiplex PCR reads into MiXCR, producing one record per CDR3 protein. The sample has about 19,000 distinct CDR3 sequences; roughly 43% are singletons. This clonotype was counted at least ten times. This TCR derives from a female donor with breast cancer. Some clones in this sample may be carry-over from other donors' samples. The gene calls are TRBV11-2 and TRBJ1-3; maybe TRBD1 (5 bases). Sequenced input: breast tumor tissue. Here the CDR3 DNA reads TGTGCCAGCAGCTTAGGGGGTGCAGGGTCTGGAAACACCATATATTTT. Residues: CASSLGGAGSGNTIYF.